These T cell receptor beta chains were read from a single sample in a study of blood T cell repertoires in COVID-19. Assay used: immunoSEQ multiplex PCR; TCRdb lists only in-frame clones, some missing. The sample contains 150,000 to 200,000 clones, roughly 70% of which appear only once. Sample: peripheral blood. The receptors derive from a woman older than 75 with acute or convalescent COVID-19. Both conserved end residues are part of each CDR3. Each record gives: J gene, clone size, D gene, V gene, CDR3 DNA, CDR3 protein. A D gene is named only where the DNA matches it firmly. The size of a clone is reported for some rows only, either as once, few or many, or as a class for expanded clones.

j_call: TRBJ2-5
clone_size: -
d_call: TRBD1
v_call: TRBV9
cdr3_nt: TGTGCCAGCAGCGCCGGACAGGGCTGGGAGACCCAGTACTTC
cdr3_aa: CASSAGQGWETQYF

j_call: TRBJ1-2
clone_size: -
d_call: -
v_call: TRBV6-5
cdr3_nt: TGTGCCAGCAGACCTCGGACAAGCGGGGGCTACACCTTC
cdr3_aa: CASRPRTSGGYTF

j_call: TRBJ2-7
clone_size: -
d_call: TRBD2
v_call: TRBV7-2
cdr3_nt: TGTGCCAGCAGCTTGTATGCGGGAGAGGACTACGAGCAGTACTTC
cdr3_aa: CASSLYAGEDYEQYF

j_call: TRBJ2-1
clone_size: few
d_call: TRBD1
v_call: TRBV10-1
cdr3_nt: TGCGCCAGCAGTGAAGTCAAGGGGGCGTACAATGAGCAGTTCTTC
cdr3_aa: CASSEVKGAYNEQFF

j_call: TRBJ2-1
clone_size: -
d_call: -
v_call: TRBV10-2
cdr3_nt: TGCGCCAGCAGCCCCGGGGGTAGCGCCCAATCCATGCAGTTCTTC
cdr3_aa: CASSPGGSAQSMQFF

j_call: TRBJ2-1
clone_size: -
d_call: TRBD2
v_call: TRBV7-2
cdr3_nt: TGTGCCAGCAGCCCCCGGACTAGCGGATACAATGAGCAGTTCTTC
cdr3_aa: CASSPRTSGYNEQFF

j_call: TRBJ2-7
clone_size: -
d_call: TRBD2
v_call: TRBV7-2
cdr3_nt: TGTGCCAGCAGCGAAGCTAGCGGGAGGGCTACCTACGAGCAGTACTTC
cdr3_aa: CASSEASGRATYEQYF

j_call: TRBJ2-1
clone_size: -
d_call: -
v_call: TRBV3-1/TRBV3-2
cdr3_nt: TGTGCCAGCAGCCAAGGTGTTAGCAGCTCCTACAATGAGCAGTTCTTC
cdr3_aa: CASSQGVSSSYNEQFF

j_call: TRBJ2-7
clone_size: -
d_call: TRBD2
v_call: TRBV28
cdr3_nt: TGTGCCAGCAGTGCCTCCGGGACTAGCTCTCACGAGCAGTACTTC
cdr3_aa: CASSASGTSSHEQYF

j_call: TRBJ2-7
clone_size: -
d_call: TRBD2
v_call: TRBV24-1
cdr3_nt: TGTGCCACCAGTGACGCGACTAGCGGGAAACCCTACGAGCAGTACTTC
cdr3_aa: CATSDATSGKPYEQYF

j_call: TRBJ1-3
clone_size: -
d_call: -
v_call: TRBV28
cdr3_nt: TGTGCCAGCAGTTCATCTCAGTACTCTGGAAACACCATATATTTT
cdr3_aa: CASSSSQYSGNTIYF

j_call: TRBJ2-1
clone_size: -
d_call: -
v_call: TRBV10-3
cdr3_nt: TGTGCCATCGAAGACCCAATCGAGGTCAATGAGCAGTTCTTC
cdr3_aa: CAIEDPIEVNEQFF

j_call: TRBJ2-3
clone_size: -
d_call: TRBD1
v_call: TRBV24-1
cdr3_nt: TGTGCCACCAGTGATTCGGACAGGGGAGTAGTGGATACGCAGTATTTT
cdr3_aa: CATSDSDRGVVDTQYF

j_call: TRBJ2-3
clone_size: few
d_call: TRBD1
v_call: TRBV2
cdr3_nt: TGTGCCAGCGGGGGACAGGGGATAGATACGCAGTATTTT
cdr3_aa: CASGGQGIDTQYF

j_call: TRBJ2-5
clone_size: few
d_call: -
v_call: TRBV9
cdr3_nt: TGTGCCAGCAGCGTAGGCGCACAAGAGACCCAGTACTTC
cdr3_aa: CASSVGAQETQYF

j_call: TRBJ2-3
clone_size: few
d_call: -
v_call: TRBV19
cdr3_nt: TGTGCCAGTAGTAAGGAGTTAGGAACGCAGTATTTT
cdr3_aa: CASSKELGTQYF

j_call: TRBJ1-1
clone_size: -
d_call: -
v_call: TRBV28
cdr3_nt: TGTGCCAGCAGTTTATCCCAGGGAACCACTGAAGCTTTCTTT
cdr3_aa: CASSLSQGTTEAFF

j_call: TRBJ2-3
clone_size: -
d_call: -
v_call: TRBV29-1
cdr3_nt: TGCAGCGTTGAAGGGTCCAGCGGAAACACAGATACGCAGTATTTT
cdr3_aa: CSVEGSSGNTDTQYF

j_call: TRBJ2-7
clone_size: -
d_call: TRBD2
v_call: TRBV4-1
cdr3_nt: TGCGCCAGCAGCCAAGATCGAGCTAGCGGAGCGAGTGAGCAGTACTTC
cdr3_aa: CASSQDRASGASEQYF

j_call: TRBJ2-7
clone_size: -
d_call: TRBD2
v_call: TRBV18
cdr3_nt: TGTGCCAGCTCACTATGGACTAGCGGGAGCGAGCAGTACTTC
cdr3_aa: CASSLWTSGSEQYF

j_call: TRBJ2-7
clone_size: few
d_call: -
v_call: TRBV7-2
cdr3_nt: TGTGCCAGCAGCTTAGGGGCTTCAGAGCAGGGCGAGCAGTACTTC
cdr3_aa: CASSLGASEQGEQYF

j_call: TRBJ1-5
clone_size: few
d_call: -
v_call: TRBV19
cdr3_nt: TGTGCCAGTAGTCGCCAATCGGAGCCCCAGCATTTT
cdr3_aa: CASSRQSEPQHF

j_call: TRBJ2-2
clone_size: -
d_call: TRBD1
v_call: TRBV27
cdr3_nt: TGTGCCAGCAGGATTCGGGACAGGGGTTCCGGGGAGCTGTTTTTT
cdr3_aa: CASRIRDRGSGELFF

j_call: TRBJ2-1
clone_size: once
d_call: -
v_call: TRBV28
cdr3_nt: TGTGCCAGCATGGGCCCAGGCGGAGGCACTTACAATGAGCAGTTCTTC
cdr3_aa: CASMGPGGGTYNEQFF

j_call: TRBJ2-3
clone_size: few
d_call: TRBD2
v_call: TRBV6-5
cdr3_nt: TGTGCCAGCAGTCAAACTAGCGGGAGGCGGTATTTT
cdr3_aa: CASSQTSGRRYF

j_call: TRBJ2-5
clone_size: -
d_call: -
v_call: TRBV9
cdr3_nt: TGTGCCAGCTCACCAGGCCAAATTTCGGGGGAGACCCAGTACTTC
cdr3_aa: CASSPGQISGETQYF

j_call: TRBJ2-7
clone_size: -
d_call: -
v_call: TRBV9
cdr3_nt: TGTGCCAGCAGCGCCCGACAGAACTACGAGCAGTACTTC
cdr3_aa: CASSARQNYEQYF

j_call: TRBJ2-7
clone_size: once
d_call: TRBD1
v_call: TRBV2
cdr3_nt: TGTGCCAGCAGGGATGGGACAGGCGACTACGAGCAGTACTTC
cdr3_aa: CASRDGTGDYEQYF

j_call: TRBJ2-1
clone_size: medium-sized
d_call: TRBD1
v_call: TRBV9
cdr3_nt: TGTGCCAGCAGCGTGGGGGACAGGGTGTACAATGAGCAGTTCTTC
cdr3_aa: CASSVGDRVYNEQFF

j_call: TRBJ2-3
clone_size: -
d_call: TRBD1
v_call: TRBV5-1
cdr3_nt: TGCGCCAGCAGCTTGGCTCAAGGACAGGGGGCAGATACGCAGTATTTT
cdr3_aa: CASSLAQGQGADTQYF

j_call: TRBJ2-3
clone_size: -
d_call: -
v_call: TRBV11-3
cdr3_nt: TGTGCCAGCAGCTTAGATCGGGATACGCAGTATTTT
cdr3_aa: CASSLDRDTQYF

j_call: TRBJ2-7
clone_size: few
d_call: TRBD1
v_call: TRBV6-5
cdr3_nt: TGTGCCAGCGGGGGACAGTCTCGGGAGCAGTACTTC
cdr3_aa: CASGGQSREQYF

j_call: TRBJ1-5
clone_size: -
d_call: -
v_call: TRBV10-3
cdr3_nt: TGTGCCATCAGTCGGGACATTGGGAATCAGCCCCAGCATTTT
cdr3_aa: CAISRDIGNQPQHF

j_call: TRBJ1-6
clone_size: few
d_call: -
v_call: TRBV28
cdr3_nt: TGTGCCAGCAGTGCGCTTGAGAATTCACCCCTCCACTTT
cdr3_aa: CASSALENSPLHF

j_call: TRBJ2-3
clone_size: -
d_call: -
v_call: TRBV6-5
cdr3_nt: TGTGCCAGCGGAGATTTAGATACGCAGTATTTT
cdr3_aa: CASGDLDTQYF

j_call: TRBJ2-1
clone_size: many
d_call: -
v_call: TRBV19
cdr3_nt: TGTGCCAGTAGTATGAGCGACAGCTCCTACAATGAGCAGTTCTTC
cdr3_aa: CASSMSDSSYNEQFF